The 16 T cell receptor beta chains given below trace back to one sample, sequenced in a study of regulatory T cells in long-lasting Graves disease. To make TCR beta libraries, researchers used iRepertoire HTBI primers and Arm-PCR of CDR3 regions. Each CDR3 protein gets one entry after TCRdb re-called the multiplex PCR reads with MiXCR. The sample carries more than 400,000 distinct CDR3 sequences, around 15% recorded once. Sample time point: newly diagnosed GD, antithyroid drugs for less than 3 months. The TCR library was made from RNA extracted from PBMCs. The same data also went into a second study, on T cells in Graves' hyperthyroidism and ophthalmopathy.

The material sequenced was peripheral blood mononuclear cells (PBMCs), taken at new diagnosis, from a patient treated with antithyroid drugs. The source of these receptors is a man aged 35 to 55 with Graves disease.

At least ten counts were recorded for this clonotype. The chain is built from TRBV27 and TRBJ2-7; TRBD2 might be the D (6 bases). The CDR3 sequence is 14 residues long. Trimming removed 5 bases from V and 2 bases from J, with 13 bases in between. In germline, CDR1 is MNHEY, CDR2 SMNVEV (reference sequence). For the CDR3, the DNA is TGTGCCAGCAGTACCCTCGGGGGAGCCTACGAGCAGTACTTC. Translation: CASSTLGGAYEQYF.

This clonotype has more than one count but fewer than ten. The V call is TRBV5-5, the J call TRBJ2-2; D assignment may be TRBD1 or TRBD2 (6 bases each). This CDR3 comprises 15 residues. Germline V CDR1 and CDR2: SGHKS, YYEKEE (reference sequence). The ends were cut back, 4 bases at V and 2 bases at J, with 12 bases in the middle. CDR3 residues: CASSPAGQNTGELFF. The CDR3 DNA sequence: TGTGCCAGCAGCCCGGCGGGACAAAACACCGGGGAGCTGTTTTTT.

At least ten counts were recorded for this clonotype. The V call is TRBV10-3, the J call TRBJ2-1; 13 positions agree with TRBD2. V dropped 6 bases and J dropped 2; count of bases not matched to a gene: 4. The germline V gene encodes CDR1 ENHRY and CDR2 SYGVKD. This CDR3 is built from 16 residues. The CDR3 is CAIRDTSGRAYNEQFF. The CDR3 nucleotides are TGTGCCATCAGGGATACTAGCGGGAGGGCCTACAATGAGCAGTTCTTC.

This clonotype has ten or more counts. The rearrangement uses TRBV2 and TRBJ2-7, with a tentative D call TRBD2 (6 bases). Germline V gene lookup returns CDR1 SNHLY and CDR2 FYNNEI. The length of the CDR3 is 15 residues. The V end lost 2 bases, the J end lost 7 bases, and 18 bases lay between the germline ends. The CDR3 is CASSELLAATTEQYF. CDR3 bases: TGTGCCAGCAGTGAATTACTAGCTGCCACTACGGAGCAGTACTTC.

There are many counts of this clonotype. This chain uses TRBV5-1 with TRBJ1-1; 8 nucleotides agree with TRBD1. Germline loops: CDR1 SGHRS, CDR2 YFSETQ. The length of the CDR3 is 14 residues. V trimming: 5 bases; J trimming: 4 bases; junction bases outside the gene matches: 7. The DNA for the CDR3 is TGCGCCAGCAGGCGCTCCACAGGGGGCACTGAAGCTTTCTTT. Translated: CASRRSTGGTEAFF.

This clonotype was seen only a few times. V usage is TRBV12-3 or TRBV12-4 and J usage is TRBJ1-5; TRBD1 is a possible D gene (5 bases). The ends were cut back, 3 bases at V and 5 bases at J, with 11 bases in the middle. The CDR3 contains 14 residues. CDR3 nucleotide sequence: TGTGCCAGCAGTTTGAGGGGCTTGTATCAGCCCCAGCATTTT. Translation: CASSLRGLYQPQHF.

This chain connects TRBV5-6 to TRBJ2-1; D uncertain. Germline V lookup: CDR1 SGHDT, CDR2 YYEEEE. The CDR3 has 15 amino acids. V lost 0 bases and J lost 6, with 13 bases in between. The CDR3, as DNA: TGTGCCAGCAGCTTGGGTTCCAGCGTTACCAATGAGCAGTTCTTC. Encoded protein: CASSLGSSVTNEQFF.

This clonotype was found many times. The chain is built from TRBV12-3 or TRBV12-4 and TRBJ1-2; D call uncertain. The V and J ends lost 6 bases and 6 bases respectively, with 5 bases between them. CDR3 length equals 10 residues. CDR3 nucleotide sequence: TGTGCCAGCAGGGTCGATGGCTACACCTTC. It translates to CASRVDGYTF.

This sequence joins TRBV30 and TRBJ2-3, with D perhaps TRBD2 (6 bases). This CDR3 is 13 amino acids long. Germline V gene data show CDR1 as GTSNPN and CDR2 as SVGIG (reference sequence). Trimming took off 5 bases at V and 0 bases at J, with 9 bases between the two ends. Written as DNA, the CDR3 is TGTGCCTGGGGCGGGACTAGCACAGATACGCAGTATTTT. It translates to CAWGGTSTDTQYF. The complete variable domain, with remaining parts taken from reference TRBV30 and TRBJ2-3, reads SQTIHQWPATLVQPVGSPLSLECTVEGTSNPNLYWYRQAAGRGLQLLFYSVGIGQISSEVPQNLSASRPQDRQFILSSKKLLLSDSGFYLCAWGGTSTDTQYFGPGTRLTVL.

This clonotype turned up a few times. The J gene is TRBJ2-2, the V gene TRBV20-1, with TRBD2 identical over 9 bases. The CDR3 runs 17 residues. V gave up 1 base and J gave up 0 bases; unmatched junction bases: 6. Germline V gene data show CDR1 as DFQATT and CDR2 as SNEGSKA (reference sequence). CDR3 sequence reads: CSARVGSGSPNTGELFF. CDR3 DNA sequence: TGCAGTGCTAGAGTGGGTAGCGGGAGCCCGAACACCGGGGAGCTGTTTTTT.

This clonotype was recorded many times. This rearrangement joins TRBV12-3 or TRBV12-4 to TRBJ2-3; TRBD2 matches 11 bases. This CDR3 has 14 residues. V was clipped by 5 bases and J by 4 bases; unmatched bases: 2. CDR3 bases: TGTGCCAGCAGTGGGACTAGCGGACCAGATACGCAGTATTTT. Protein: CASSGTSGPDTQYF.

V usage is TRBV6-5 and J usage is TRBJ2-7; 9 bases are shared with TRBD2. Germline V gives CDR1 MNHEY, CDR2 SVGAGI. The CDR3 contains 15 residues. The V segment lost 2 bases and the J segment 2 bases; nucleotides outside the gene matches: 4. The CDR3 loop is CASSYQGTSTYEQYF. The CDR3 DNA reads as TGTGCCAGCAGTTACCAAGGGACTAGCACCTACGAGCAGTACTTC.

The rearrangement uses TRBV25-1 and TRBJ2-5, with D unclear. The length of the CDR3 is 13 residues. Deletions cut 0 bases from V and 4 bases from J, with 6 bases between. Per the germline V gene, CDR1 is MGHDK and CDR2 is SYGVNS. The CDR3 coding sequence is TGTGCCAGCAGTGAATATGGCCGAGAGACCCAGTACTTC. Translation: CASSEYGRETQYF.

This clonotype was recorded many times. This rearrangement joins TRBV10-3 to TRBJ2-1; TRBD1 matches at 10 bases. The CDR3 spans 13 residues. Germline V lookup: CDR1 ENHRY, CDR2 SYGVKD. Trimming cost V 10 bases and J 5 bases; bases outside gene matches: 5. This CDR3 is CATSGTGDNEQFF. CDR3 sequence (DNA): TGTGCCACCTCCGGGACAGGGGACAATGAGCAGTTCTTC.

This clonotype was recorded at least ten times. The chain joins TRBV28 to TRBJ2-5; the D is unclear. V shed 5 bases and J shed 0 bases, with 13 bases lying between them. Germline V CDR1 and CDR2: MDHEN, SYDVKM. The CDR3 runs to 15 residues. CDR3: CASSLGMGYQETQYF. CDR3 DNA sequence: TGTGCCAGCAGTCTAGGGATGGGGTACCAAGAGACCCAGTACTTC.

This clonotype was detected ten times or more. The CDR3 reads CASSQFSGSDLFSYEQYF. The CDR3 region has the DNA TGTGCCAGCAGCCAATTCTCCGGCTCGGATCTTTTCTCCTACGAGCAGTACTTC. J is TRBJ2-7 and V is TRBV3-1; D is unclear. The CDR3 has 18 amino acids. Trimming took off 2 bases at V and 0 bases at J, with 20 bases between the two ends. Germline V gene lookup returns CDR1 LGHDT and CDR2 YNNKEL (reference sequence).